This T cell receptor beta chain appears in the sequencing data of a study of blood T cell repertoires in COVID-19. Study summary: From T cells, B-cell-depleted T cells, or PBMCs came the material, which was cDNA or gDNA.

The CDR3 length is 13 residues. Trimming removed 0 bases at V and 6 bases at J, with 9 bases between. CDR1 is SGHVS, CDR2 FQNEAQ, per germline. Individuals aged about 18 to 90 years were recruited from 24 US areas. Method: immunoSEQ multiplex PCR; TCRdb's copy keeps in-frame clones and lacks some. The repertoire has under 500,000 clones, nearly 90% of them found once; the top ten carry nearly 2%. The source material was PBMCs or T cells enriched from blood (not recorded which). This chain links TRBV7-8 with TRBJ2-7; the D is unclear. This TCR derives from a woman aged 18-35 years with acute COVID-19. The CDR3 coding sequence is TGTGCCAGCAGCTTAGCGGTACGAGCCGAGCAGTACTTC. Protein sequence: CASSLAVRAEQYF.